These 27 T cell receptor beta chains were all obtained from the same sample, sequenced in a study of blood T cell repertoires in COVID-19. TCRdb's copy holds only in-frame clones and misses some; the assay was immunoSEQ multiplex PCR. The table records about 190,000 clones, roughly 89% of them present only once. Sequenced: peripheral blood. The receptors originated from a man between 35 and 55 years old with acute or convalescent COVID-19.

The CDR3 DNA follows: TGTGCCAGCAGCGTAGGTCCCGTAGCGGGGGGGGAGACCCAGTACTTC. It translates to CASSVGPVAGGETQYF. V and J are TRBV9 and TRBJ2-5, with 11 bases identical to TRBD2. The CDR3 is 16 residues long. Trimming at V came to 0 bases and at J to 5 bases, leaving 6 bases not matched to a gene. Germline V gives CDR1 SGDLS, CDR2 YYNGEE.

The chain has TRBV6-2 or TRBV6-3 and TRBJ1-2, with D possibly matching TRBD1 (6 bases). The germline V gene encodes CDR1 MNHEY and CDR2 SVGEGT. V was trimmed by 0 bases and J by 7 bases, leaving 24 bases between them. CDR3 size: 18 residues. CDR3 protein: CASSYSPRDISFNSGYTF. For the CDR3, the DNA is TGTGCCAGCAGTTACTCCCCCAGGGACATCTCCTTCAATTCTGGCTACACCTTC.

The rearrangement uses TRBV7-3 and TRBJ2-2, with 8 bases lining up with TRBD2. Trimming cost V 1 base and J 0 bases; bases outside gene matches: 4. From germline, CDR1 is SGHTA and CDR2 FQGTGA. The CDR3 extends over 17 amino acids. The CDR3 loop is CASSLRVAGTNTGELFF. In DNA, the CDR3 is TGTGCCAGCAGCTTAAGGGTAGCGGGAACGAACACCGGGGAGCTGTTTTTT.

This chain joins TRBV5-1 and TRBJ1-5; perhaps TRBD1 as D (6 bases). There are 15 residues in the CDR3. CDR1 and CDR2 from the germline V gene are SGHRS and YFSETQ. Trimming pared 0 bases from V and 5 bases from J, leaving 12 bases between. CDR3 sequence (DNA): TGCGCCAGCAGCTTGGTAGGGGGGAGGGATCAGCCCCAGCATTTT. It yields the protein CASSLVGGRDQPQHF.

V usage is TRBV5-1 and J usage is TRBJ2-5; 11 bases match TRBD2. From germline, CDR1 is SGHRS and CDR2 YFSETQ. This CDR3 is built from 15 residues. The trim removed 4 bases at V and 2 bases at J, leaving 4 bases unmatched. This CDR3 reads CASSVRLAGQETQYF. As DNA, the CDR3 is TGCGCCAGCAGCGTGAGACTAGCGGGACAAGAGACCCAGTACTTC.

The rearrangement uses TRBV28 and TRBJ2-7, with D hard to call. The V and J ends lost 8 bases and 6 bases respectively, with 17 bases between them. The CDR3 contains 13 residues. CDR1 MDHEN and CDR2 SYDVKM come from the germline V gene. The CDR3 bases are TGTGCCAGCCGCGAAGCTACCGTCCGCGAGCAGTACTTC. Residues: CASREATVREQYF.

The count of this clone is one. The rearrangement links TRBV28 to TRBJ1-2, with 8 bases aligning to TRBD1. The trim removed 3 bases at V and 2 bases at J, leaving 5 bases unmatched. Looked up from germline, CDR1 is MDHEN and CDR2 is SYDVKM. The CDR3 length is 15 residues. CDR3 sequence (DNA): TGTGCCAGCAGTTTGTCAGGGGGCGGGAACTATGGCTACACCTTC. Translation: CASSLSGGGNYGYTF.

V gene TRBV7-2 combines with J gene TRBJ2-3; D gene ambiguous. The CDR3 covers 14 residues. Germline lookup yields CDR1 SGHTA and CDR2 FQGNSA. Trimming left V 5 bases short and J 3 bases short, with 12 bases between. CDR3 residues: CASSNSHQTDTQYF. The CDR3 nucleotides read TGTGCCAGCAGCAATAGCCACCAGACAGATACGCAGTATTTT. Combining the CDR3 with reference TRBV7-2 and TRBJ2-3 gives the whole variable domain GAGVSQSPSNKVTEKGKDVELRCDPISGHTALYWYRQSLGQGLEFLIYFQGNSAPDKSGLPSDRFSAERTGGSVSTLTIQRTQQEDSAVYLCASSNSHQTDTQYFGPGTRLTVL.

The CDR3 reads CAIMRDDYGYTF. CDR3 nucleotide sequence: TGTGCCATCATGCGGGACGACTATGGCTACACCTTC. The V gene is TRBV10-3, the J gene TRBJ1-2; TRBD1 might be the D (5 bases). Deletions cut 7 bases from V and 3 bases from J, with 9 bases between. This CDR3 contains 12 residues. Germline V gene data show CDR1 as ENHRY and CDR2 as SYGVKD.

The chain is built from TRBV7-9 and TRBJ1-4, with D uncertain. The V gene lost 6 bases and the J gene lost 7 bases, with 6 bases spanning the gap. From germline, CDR1 is SEHNR and CDR2 FQNEAQ (reference sequence). This CDR3 contains 11 residues. The CDR3 DNA is TGTGCCAGCAGTCGGAGTGAAAAACTGTTTTTT. This translates into CASSRSEKLFF.

This clone has a single count. The chain recombines TRBV27 with TRBJ2-2, with a possible D match to TRBD2 (6 bases). The CDR3 loop spans 14 amino acids. The ends were cut back, 5 bases at V and 8 bases at J, with 15 bases in the middle. Germline assignment: CDR1 MNHEY and CDR2 SMNVEV (reference sequence). CDR3 DNA: TGTGCCAGCAGTGGGAGGACTGCTGCTGGGGAGCTGTTTTTT. It is translated as CASSGRTAAGELFF.

The chain has TRBV6-5 and TRBJ2-5; weak D call: TRBD1 (5 bases). This CDR3 has 14 amino acids. The V gene lost 6 bases and the J gene lost 2 bases, with 13 bases spanning the gap. Germline V gives CDR1 MNHEY, CDR2 SVGAGI. This CDR3 reads CASSRQTLQETQYF. Written as DNA, the CDR3 is TGTGCCAGCAGCCGACAGACACTACAAGAGACCCAGTACTTC.

The V call is TRBV5-5, the J call TRBJ2-3, with D perhaps TRBD2 (5 bases). From germline, CDR1 is SGHKS and CDR2 YYEKEE (reference sequence). Trimming took off 4 bases at V and 0 bases at J, with 9 bases between the two ends. The CDR3 is made up of 14 amino acids. Here the CDR3 DNA reads TGTGCCAGCAGCACAGCGGCAAGCACAGATACGCAGTATTTT. As protein: CASSTAASTDTQYF.

The J gene is TRBJ1-3, the V gene TRBV6-5, with D possibly TRBD1 on 5 matching bases. CDR3 size: 14 residues. Between the trimmed V and J ends, which lost 5 bases and 2 bases, there was a span of 10 bases. From germline, CDR1 is MNHEY and CDR2 SVGAGI. In DNA, the CDR3 is TGTGCCAGCAGTCCCAGGGTGGCTGGAAACACCATATATTTT. Amino acids: CASSPRVAGNTIYF.

V and J are TRBV2 and TRBJ2-5; a possible D gene is TRBD1 (6 bases). CDR3 length: 14 amino acids. V lost 9 bases and J lost 0, with 14 bases in between. The germline gives CDR1 SNHLY, CDR2 FYNNEI. The CDR3 DNA follows: TGTGCCAGTTGCAACCGGGACAACCAAGAGACCCAGTACTTC. Protein sequence: CASCNRDNQETQYF.

This clone was seen just once. The chain couples TRBV28 to TRBJ2-7, with D maybe TRBD2 (5 bases). V was clipped by 2 bases and J by 3 bases, with 14 bases between them. Per the germline V gene, CDR1 is MDHEN and CDR2 is SYDVKM. The CDR3 totals 15 residues. The CDR3 reads CASSLGRWGVYEQYF. CDR3 nucleotide sequence: TGTGCCAGCAGTTTAGGACGTTGGGGAGTCTACGAGCAGTACTTC.

The CDR3 region is CASSLQVNTGELFF. CDR3 coding DNA: TGCGCCAGCAGCTTACAAGTGAACACCGGGGAGCTGTTTTTT. The genes are TRBV5-1 and TRBJ2-2; D remains unclear. The CDR3 consists of 14 residues. CDR1 is SGHRS, CDR2 YFSETQ, per germline. Trimming cost V 2 bases and J 1 base, with 6 bases left between them.

V and J are TRBV6-5 and TRBJ2-7, with 10 bases matching TRBD1. The CDR3 consists of 13 residues. CDR1 is MNHEY and CDR2 is SVGAGI in the germline V gene. The V gene end was trimmed by 10 bases and the J gene end by 3 bases; junction bases not matched to a gene: 6. CDR3 residues: CANPGTGDYEQYF. CDR3 bases: TGTGCCAACCCCGGGACAGGGGACTACGAGCAGTACTTC.

The chain combines TRBV5-1 with TRBJ1-1, with 11 bases fitting TRBD1. V shed 4 bases and J 5 bases; nucleotides not matched to a gene: 10. The CDR3 spans 16 residues. Germline assignment: CDR1 SGHRS and CDR2 YFSETQ. Here the CDR3 reads CASSVSGTGGSTEAFF. The DNA of the CDR3 is TGCGCCAGCAGCGTTTCCGGGACAGGGGGATCAACTGAAGCTTTCTTT.

This chain joins TRBV5-1 and TRBJ1-1, with a weak D call TRBD1 (5 bases). Germline CDR1 reads SGHRS; CDR2 reads YFSETQ. This CDR3 region has 15 residues. The V end lost 4 bases, the J end lost 2 bases, and 15 bases lay between the germline ends. The CDR3 protein is CASSPPDRYNTEAFF. CDR3 DNA: TGCGCCAGCAGCCCCCCCGACAGATACAACACTGAAGCTTTCTTT.

This rearrangement joins TRBV18 to TRBJ2-7, with 9 bases fitting TRBD2. The V and J ends lost 2 bases and 0 bases, in that order; junction bases with no gene match: 11. The CDR3 is made up of 18 amino acids. Germline CDR1 KGHSH, CDR2 LQKENI. The CDR3 DNA follows: TGTGCCAGCTCACCATCCCGAGGGCTAGCGGGGAGCTCCTACGAGCAGTACTTC. Translating it yields CASSPSRGLAGSSYEQYF.

The J gene is TRBJ2-5, the V gene TRBV2; D is perhaps TRBD1 (5 bases). Germline assignment: CDR1 SNHLY and CDR2 FYNNEI. The CDR3 is 13 residues long. V was trimmed by 4 bases and J by 4 bases, leaving 10 bases between them. The CDR3 nucleotides are TGTGCCAGCAGTGGACGGCAGGGAGAGACCCAGTACTTC. Amino acid sequence: CASSGRQGETQYF.

The chain has TRBV5-4 and TRBJ2-3, with 7 bases aligning to TRBD2. CDR3 length: 15 residues. V lost 4 bases to trimming and J lost 2 bases; unmatched junction nucleotides: 7. CDR1 and CDR2 from the germline V gene are SGHNT and YYREEE (reference sequence). This chain's CDR3 is CASSLRLAPTDTQYF. The CDR3 nucleotides are TGTGCCAGCAGCCTCAGACTAGCCCCCACAGATACGCAGTATTTT. Together with reference TRBV5-4 and TRBJ2-3, the CDR3 gives the full variable domain: ETGVTQSPTHLIKTRGQQVTLRCSSQSGHNTVSWYQQALGQGPQFIFQYYREEENGRGNFPPRFSGLQFPNYSSELNVNALELDDSALYLCASSLRLAPTDTQYFGPGTRLTVL.

V is TRBV5-1 and J is TRBJ1-6; TRBD1 matches 9 bases. The CDR3 extends over 15 amino acids. Germline V lookup: CDR1 SGHRS, CDR2 YFSETQ. V lost 8 bases and J lost 0; bases outside the gene matches: 3. This chain's CDR3 is CASGTGSSYNSPLHF. CDR3 coding DNA: TGCGCCAGTGGGACAGGGAGCTCCTATAATTCACCCCTCCACTTT.

This chain uses TRBV7-9 with TRBJ1-4; D possibly corresponds to TRBD1 (6 bases). The CDR3 is 15 residues long. Germline V lookup: CDR1 SEHNR, CDR2 FQNEAQ (reference sequence). Trimming stripped 1 base from V and 1 base from J, with 7 bases between. CDR3 region: CASSLEGVTNEKLFF. For the CDR3, the DNA is TGTGCCAGCAGCTTAGAGGGGGTAACTAATGAAAAACTGTTTTTT. Supplemented by reference TRBV7-9 and TRBJ1-4, the full variable domain reads DTGVSQNPRHKITKRGQNVTFRCDPISEHNRLYWYRQTLGQGPEFLTYFQNEAQLEKSRLLSDRFSAERPKGSFSTLEIQRTEQGDSAMYLCASSLEGVTNEKLFFGSGTQLSVL.

The chain links TRBV5-1 to TRBJ2-1; possibly TRBD2 for D (6 bases). Trimming cost V 2 bases and J 4 bases, with 13 bases left between them. CDR1 and CDR2 (germline): SGHRS, YFSETQ. The CDR3 is 15 amino acids. The CDR3 loop reads CASSFGAGSYNEQFF. Written as DNA, the CDR3 is TGCGCCAGCAGCTTCGGCGCGGGGTCGTACAATGAGCAGTTCTTC.

This clone was seen just once. This rearrangement joins TRBV29-1 to TRBJ1-2; 8 bases are a match to TRBD1. This CDR3 region has 13 residues. J gave up 8 bases and V 5 bases, and 10 bases lay outside the gene matches. Germline values: CDR1 SQVTM, CDR2 ANQGSEA. DNA of the CDR3: TGCAGCGTTAAGGACAGGGAAGGAGAAGGCTACACCTTC. It yields the protein CSVKDREGEGYTF.